The sequence of this T cell receptor (beta chain) was determined in a study of blood T cell repertoires in COVID-19. Study-wide context: PBMCs, B-cell-depleted T cells, or T cells provided the cDNA or gDNA that made up the material.

This CDR3 has 15 amino acids. Germline CDR1 MDHEN, CDR2 SYDVKM. The J segment lost 6 bases and the V segment lost 7 bases, leaving 15 bases of the junction unmatched. Repertoires were generated with immunoSEQ multiplex PCR, while TCRdb's copy carries only in-frame clones and drops some. The top ten hold around 1.1% of the sample, which has around 190,000 clones, approximately 86% seen once. In this sample, this clone turned up once. This chain uses TRBV28 with TRBJ2-7; TRBD2 agrees at 7 bases. Sequences were obtained from peripheral blood. The origin of this receptor is a man aged 25-45 years with acute or convalescent COVID-19. The CDR3 DNA sequence: TGTGCCAGCATAACTCGACTAGCCCTACATGTCGAGCAGTACTTC. It translates to CASITRLALHVEQYF. The variable domain in full, with the rest retrieved from reference TRBV28 and TRBJ2-7, is DVKVTQSSRYLVKRTGEKVFLECVQDMDHENMFWYRQDPGLGLRLIYFSYDVKMKEKGDIPEGYSVSREKKERFSLILESASTNQTSMYLCASITRLALHVEQYFGPGTRLTVT.